Presented here are 21 T cell receptor beta chains from one specimen sequenced in a study of response to subunit inactivated influenza vaccine. One entry per CDR3 protein results from TCRdb running MiXCR on the RT-PCR reads. The sample consists of roughly 620,000 distinct CDR3 sequences, about 11% of them appearing once. These records were also assigned to another study, of T cells expressing NK-cell markers. That study adds: Beta-chain TCR cDNA was generated via 5'RACE template switching with UMIs.

The sample in question was PBMCs from blood, obtained on the day of vaccination. The source is a man between 45 and 60 years old who received an inactivated influenza vaccine.

This clonotype was counted a few times. This rearrangement joins TRBV28 to TRBJ2-1; TRBD2 is a possible D gene (6 bases). The germline V gene has CDR1 MDHEN and CDR2 SYDVKM. Trimming pared 1 base from V and 5 bases from J, leaving 12 bases between. The CDR3 consists of 15 residues. The CDR3 nucleotides read TGTGCCAGCAGTTTATTGGGACTGGCTGACAATGAGCAGTTCTTC. It is translated as CASSLLGLADNEQFF.

The sample holds a few counts of this clonotype. The chain has TRBV29-1 and TRBJ1-1, with 7 positions matching TRBD1. Germline values: CDR1 SQVTM, CDR2 ANQGSEA. The CDR3 extends over 13 amino acids. CDR3 sequence: CNAGQAMNTEAFF. The CDR3 DNA is TGCAACGCCGGACAGGCGATGAACACTGAAGCTTTCTTT.

The CDR3 loop is CASTGLAGANYNEQFF. CDR3 nucleotide sequence: TGTGCCAGCACCGGACTAGCGGGGGCCAACTACAATGAGCAGTTCTTC. The chain uses TRBV28 and TRBJ2-1, with 13 nucleotides matching TRBD2. The germline V gene encodes CDR1 MDHEN and CDR2 SYDVKM. The ends lost 7 bases at V and 3 bases at J; junction bases unmatched: 6. This CDR3 spans 16 amino acids.

The chain joins TRBV7-3 to TRBJ2-3; D unresolved. The CDR3 totals 15 residues. The germline V and J ends were trimmed by 5 bases and 0 bases, with 12 bases remaining between them. The V gene's germline CDR1 is SGHTA and CDR2 FQGTGA. This chain's CDR3 is CASSQLAASTDTQYF. The DNA of the CDR3 is TGTGCCAGCAGCCAACTTGCTGCTAGCACAGATACGCAGTATTTT.

V usage is TRBV11-3 and J usage is TRBJ2-7; D uncertain. Germline V gene data show CDR1 as SGHNT and CDR2 as YENEEA. This CDR3 is 14 amino acids long. V lost 5 bases and J 6 bases, leaving 17 bases between the germline ends. CDR3 loop: CASSPSTSLAEQYF. CDR3 coding DNA: TGTGCCAGCAGCCCCTCGACATCTCTGGCCGAGCAGTACTTC.

This clonotype was seen a few times. The chain carries TRBV4-2 and TRBJ2-7; TRBD1 matches at 10 bases. The CDR3 has 15 residues. With V trimmed by 4 bases and J by 5 bases, 8 bases remained unmatched. Germline V lookup: CDR1 LGHNA, CDR2 YNFKEQ. CDR3 loop: CASSLGQGNSDEQYF. CDR3 in DNA: TGTGCCAGCAGCCTGGGACAGGGGAATTCGGACGAGCAGTACTTC.

The chain couples TRBV18 to TRBJ2-4; 7 bases line up with TRBD2. The germline V gene has CDR1 KGHSH and CDR2 LQKENI. The length of the CDR3 is 15 residues. J gave up 1 base and V 3 bases, and 3 bases lay outside the gene matches. CDR3 amino acids: CASSPPGGAKNIQYF. The DNA of the CDR3 is TGTGCCAGCTCACCTCCGGGGGGTGCCAAAAACATTCAGTACTTC.

The chain is built from TRBV4-3 and TRBJ2-7, with TRBD2 matching 11 bases. CDR1 LGHNA and CDR2 YSLEER come from the germline V gene. V dropped 1 base and J dropped 7; count of bases not matched to a gene: 6. The CDR3 has 15 amino acids. The CDR3 loop reads CASSQVLSGRVEQYF. The DNA of the CDR3 is TGCGCCAGCAGCCAAGTCCTTAGCGGGAGGGTTGAGCAGTACTTC.

CDR3 sequence: CASSRLALYEQYF. CDR3 nucleotides: TGTGCCAGCAGCCGGCTAGCGCTCTACGAGCAGTACTTC. The chain links TRBV7-9 to TRBJ2-7; maybe TRBD2 (6 bases). The CDR3 is 13 residues long. CDR1 and CDR2 (germline): SEHNR, FQNEAQ (reference sequence). Deletions cut 5 bases from V and 3 bases from J, with 11 bases between.

The chain couples TRBV7-2 to TRBJ2-3; 7 nucleotides match TRBD2. The CDR3 is made up of 13 amino acids. Trimming at V came to 5 bases and at J to 6 bases, leaving 5 bases not matched to a gene. Germline-derived CDR1 and CDR2 are SGHTA and FQGNSA. CDR3 coding DNA: TGTGCCAGCAGCGATTACGGGGGGGATACGCAGTATTTT. As protein: CASSDYGGDTQYF.

The chain combines TRBV4-1 with TRBJ2-4; unclear D gene. V was clipped by 0 bases and J by 1 base, with 10 bases between them. The CDR3 length is 16 residues. Germline V gene data show CDR1 as MGHRA and CDR2 as YSYEKL. CDR3 residues: CASSQDRFGAKNIQYF. The DNA for the CDR3 is TGCGCCAGCAGCCAAGATCGGTTTGGGGCCAAAAACATTCAGTACTTC.

This clonotype was counted only a few times. The rearrangement links TRBV12-3 or TRBV12-4 to TRBJ2-3, with no clear D. V was shortened by 3 bases and J by 11 bases, with 27 bases between the two germline ends. The CDR3 has 17 residues. The CDR3 spells CASSLVPSFAALVEQYF. The CDR3 region has the DNA TGTGCCAGCAGTTTGGTCCCCAGCTTCGCGGCATTGGTGGAGCAGTATTTT.

This clonotype came up a few times. DNA of the CDR3: TGCAGTGCTAGACCGTCAGTGTGGACTCGCTACAATGAGCAGTTCTTC. Its protein is CSARPSVWTRYNEQFF. The chain carries TRBV20-1 and TRBJ2-1, with D perhaps TRBD2 (5 bases). V was clipped by 2 bases and J by 3 bases, with 17 bases between them. CDR3 length: 16 amino acids. The germline V gene has CDR1 DFQATT and CDR2 SNEGSKA (reference sequence).

This clonotype was picked up a small number of times. The chain recombines TRBV20-1 with TRBJ2-7; 7 nucleotides line up with TRBD1. V lost 6 bases, J lost 2 bases, and 10 bases stayed unmatched. There are 14 residues in the CDR3. Germline CDR1 reads DFQATT; CDR2 reads SNEGSKA (reference sequence). The CDR3 DNA reads TGCAGTGCGGTATCGGGACAGCTAACCTACGAGCAGTACTTC. It specifies CSAVSGQLTYEQYF.

The chain uses TRBV28 and TRBJ2-3, with a tentative D call TRBD2 (7 bases). The CDR3 extends over 15 amino acids. Trimming cost V 3 bases and J 3 bases, with 13 bases left between them. Germline assignment: CDR1 MDHEN and CDR2 SYDVKM. CDR3 sequence reads: CASSFGGGATDTQYF. The CDR3 DNA follows: TGTGCCAGCAGTTTTGGGGGGGGGGCGACAGATACGCAGTATTTT.

This clonotype was seen a few times. This chain joins TRBV7-9 and TRBJ2-7, with no clear D. The germline V gene encodes CDR1 SEHNR and CDR2 FQNEAQ (reference sequence). This CDR3 contains 13 residues. V was shortened by 0 bases and J by 4 bases, with 7 bases between the two germline ends. Here the CDR3 reads CASSLAQPYEQYF. Written as DNA, the CDR3 is TGTGCCAGCAGCTTAGCACAGCCTTACGAGCAGTACTTC. Together with reference TRBV7-9 and TRBJ2-7, the CDR3 gives the full variable domain: DTGVSQNPRHKITKRGQNVTFRCDPISEHNRLYWYRQTLGQGPEFLTYFQNEAQLEKSRLLSDRFSAERPKGSFSTLEIQRTEQGDSAMYLCASSLAQPYEQYFGPGTRLTVT.

This clonotype has more than one count but fewer than ten. The genes are TRBV12-3 or TRBV12-4 and TRBJ2-7; D perhaps matches TRBD1 (6 bases). The ends were cut back, 9 bases at V and 0 bases at J, with 12 bases in the middle. The CDR3 has 13 residues. The DNA of the CDR3 is TGTGCCAGTATGGGGGCGCCCTCCTACGAGCAGTACTTC. The encoded protein is CASMGAPSYEQYF.

The J gene is TRBJ2-7, the V gene TRBV9; 9 positions agree with TRBD2. This CDR3 has 15 amino acids. Per germline, CDR1 SGDLS and CDR2 YYNGEE. J was trimmed by 5 bases and V by 0 bases; bases with no gene match: 6. This CDR3 reads CASSVETSGFHEQYF. The CDR3 region has the DNA TGTGCCAGCAGCGTAGAAACTAGCGGGTTCCACGAGCAGTACTTC. The entire variable domain, with the rest obtained from reference TRBV9 and TRBJ2-7, is as follows: DSGVTQTPKHLITATGQRVTLRCSPRSGDLSVYWYQQSLDQGLQFLIQYYNGEERAKGNILERFSAQQFPDLHSELNLSSLELGDSALYFCASSVETSGFHEQYFGPGTRLTVT.

V is TRBV2 and J is TRBJ1-5; D possibly corresponds to TRBD1 (5 bases). Germline CDR1 is SNHLY and CDR2 is FYNNEI. The V end was cut by 7 bases, the J end by 4 bases, with 17 bases between. This CDR3 contains 15 residues. In DNA, the CDR3 is TGTGCCAGCATCGACAGCCCATTTACTAATCAGCCCCAGCATTTT. Encoded protein: CASIDSPFTNQPQHF.

At least ten counts were recorded for this clonotype. The V gene is TRBV4-1, the J gene TRBJ2-5, with D perhaps matching TRBD2 (5 bases). Germline V lookup: CDR1 MGHRA, CDR2 YSYEKL. CDR3 size: 16 residues. Trimming left V 0 bases short and J 0 bases short, with 11 bases between. The CDR3 loop reads CASSQDPSGDQETQYF. As DNA, the CDR3 is TGCGCCAGCAGCCAAGACCCGTCCGGGGACCAAGAGACCCAGTACTTC.

This clonotype has a handful of counts. The chain has TRBV5-1 and TRBJ2-7; 9 nucleotides match TRBD1. V was clipped by 3 bases and J by 4 bases; unmatched bases: 5. The CDR3 is made up of 14 amino acids. Germline V CDR1 and CDR2: SGHRS, YFSETQ. The CDR3 nucleotides are TGCGCCAGCAGCTCCCGGGACAGGGATTACGAGCAGTACTTC. This encodes CASSSRDRDYEQYF.